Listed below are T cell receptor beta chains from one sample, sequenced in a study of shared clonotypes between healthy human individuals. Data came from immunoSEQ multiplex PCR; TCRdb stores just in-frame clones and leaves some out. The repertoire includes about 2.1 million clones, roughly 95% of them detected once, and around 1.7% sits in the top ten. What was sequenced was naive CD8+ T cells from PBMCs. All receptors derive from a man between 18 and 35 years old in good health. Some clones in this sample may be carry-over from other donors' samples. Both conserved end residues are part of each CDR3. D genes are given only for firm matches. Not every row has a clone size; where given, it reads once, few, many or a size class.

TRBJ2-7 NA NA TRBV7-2 TGTGCCAGCAGCCCACTGGCCTCGGGGAACTACGAGCAGTACTTC CASSPLASGNYEQYF
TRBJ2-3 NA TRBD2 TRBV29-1 TGCAGCGTTCACGGCGGGAGATCTACAGATACGCAGTATTTT CSVHGGRSTDTQYF
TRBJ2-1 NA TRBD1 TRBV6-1 TGTGCCAGCAGCGAAACAGGGGGCGTCTCCTACAATGAGCAGTTCTTC CASSETGGVSYNEQFF
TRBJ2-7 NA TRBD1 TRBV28 TGTGCCAGCAGCTTACAGGGGGCCTACGAGCAGTACTTC CASSLQGAYEQYF
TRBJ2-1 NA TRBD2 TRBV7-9 TGTGCCAGCAGCTTCCTTTTAGCGGGAGGGCCTTTGGATGAGCAGTTCTTC CASSFLLAGGPLDEQFF
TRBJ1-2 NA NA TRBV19 TGTGCCAGTAGTATGCTCCCGGCAGATAACTATGGCTACACCTTC CASSMLPADNYGYTF
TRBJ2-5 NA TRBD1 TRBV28 TGTGCCAGCAGTTTTCAGGGGACAGGTCGTCAAGAGACCCAGTACTTC CASSFQGTGRQETQYF
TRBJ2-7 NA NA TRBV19 TGTGCCAGTAGTTTAGCAGGGGCCCCCTACGAGCAGTACTTC CASSLAGAPYEQYF
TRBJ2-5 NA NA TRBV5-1 TGCGCCAGCAGCTTGGGACAGGGAGGTTCAGAGACCCAGTACTTC CASSLGQGGSETQYF
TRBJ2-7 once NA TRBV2 TGTGCCAGCGTCCCGTGGGGGGCCCCCCTAGGAAACGAGCAGTACTTC CASVPWGAPLGNEQYF
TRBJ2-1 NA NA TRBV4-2 TGTGCCAGCAGCCAAGATCCTGGACTGTACAATGAGCAGTTCTTC CASSQDPGLYNEQFF
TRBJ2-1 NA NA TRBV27 TGTGCCACCCGGGGGCTTTCTTCCTCCTACAATGAGCAGTTCTTC CATRGLSSSYNEQFF
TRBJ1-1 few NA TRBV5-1 TGCGCCAGCAGCTTGTCAACAGGTCCGAACACTGAAGCTTTCTTT CASSLSTGPNTEAFF
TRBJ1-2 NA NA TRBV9 TGTGCCAGCAGCGTAGGAGGCAGAGGGGACTATGGCTACACCTTC CASSVGGRGDYGYTF
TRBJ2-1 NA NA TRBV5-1 TGCGCCAGCAGCCTGACCCCGACTGCCGAGGTCTACAATGAGCAGTTCTTC CASSLTPTAEVYNEQFF
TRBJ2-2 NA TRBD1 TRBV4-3 TGCGCCAGCAGCACACGGACAGGGAAGAACACCGGGGAGCTGTTTTTT CASSTRTGKNTGELFF
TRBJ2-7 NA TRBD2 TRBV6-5 TGTGCCAGCAGCATCCGACTAGCGGGAGACGAGCAGTACTTC CASSIRLAGDEQYF
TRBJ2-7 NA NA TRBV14 TGTGCCAGCAGCCAAGGTAGTCTGCCGGAGCAGTACTTC CASSQGSLPEQYF
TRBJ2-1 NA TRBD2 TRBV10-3 TGTGCCATCAGCGGGGCTAGCGGAAACTACAATGAGCAGTTCTTC CAISGASGNYNEQFF
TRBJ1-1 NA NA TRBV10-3 TGTGCCATCAGTGAGTCCCACACTGAAGCTTTCTTT CAISESHTEAFF
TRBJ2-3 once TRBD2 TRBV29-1 TGCAGCGTTGAGGGCAGCCGTAGCGGGATGTGGGGCACAGATACGCAGTATTTT CSVEGSRSGMWGTDTQYF
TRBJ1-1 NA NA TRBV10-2 TGCGCCAGCAGTGTTTCGGCCCCTATGAACACTGAAGCTTTCTTT CASSVSAPMNTEAFF
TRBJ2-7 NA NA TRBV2 TGTGCCAGCAGTGAAGCGCGCGTTTCCTACGAGCAGTACTTC CASSEARVSYEQYF
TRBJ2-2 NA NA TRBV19 TGTGCCAGTTCATTCGGGGCCCTTCCGGTCGGGGAGCTGTTTTTT CASSFGALPVGELFF
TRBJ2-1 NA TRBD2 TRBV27 TGTGCCAGCAGTTTCCTGCGGGAGGTTGATGAGCAGTTCTTC CASSFLREVDEQFF
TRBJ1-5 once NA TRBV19 TGTGCCAGTAGTATGGTTAGCAATCAGCCCCAGCATTTT CASSMVSNQPQHF
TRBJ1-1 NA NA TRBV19 TGTGCCAGTCGCTTGGACAGCTCGAACACTGAAGCTTTCTTT CASRLDSSNTEAFF
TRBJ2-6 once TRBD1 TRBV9 TGTGCCAGCAGCACGCGGGACAGGGTACCCTATTCTGGGGCCAACGTCCTGACTTTC CASSTRDRVPYSGANVLTF
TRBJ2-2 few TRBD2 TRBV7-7 TGTGCCAGCAGCCCTAGCGGGAGTAAACCCGGGGAGCTGTTTTTT CASSPSGSKPGELFF
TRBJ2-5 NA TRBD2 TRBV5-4 TGTGCCAGCAGCTTGAAACGGGAGGCCCACCAAGAGACCCAGTACTTC CASSLKREAHQETQYF
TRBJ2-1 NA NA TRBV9 TGTGCCAGCAGCGTAGGCGATCGGGACTTCTTGGGGCAGTTCTTC CASSVGDRDFLGQFF
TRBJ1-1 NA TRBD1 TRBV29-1 TGCAGCGTTGGGGGTTCCGACAGGGCAGACACTGAAGCTTTCTTT CSVGGSDRADTEAFF
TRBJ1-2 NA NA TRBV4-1 TGCGCCAGCAGCCAAGATAGGGGACCCGCAAGTGTTGGCTACACCTTC CASSQDRGPASVGYTF
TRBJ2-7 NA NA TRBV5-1 TGCGCCAGCAGCTTGGGGCCCGGGATAATGAGCTCCTACGAGCAGTACTTC CASSLGPGIMSSYEQYF
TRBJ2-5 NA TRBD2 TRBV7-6 TGTGCCAGCAGCTTTCTAGCGGGAGTCCCCCAAGAGACCCAGTACTTC CASSFLAGVPQETQYF
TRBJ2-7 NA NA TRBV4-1 TGCGCCAGCAGCCACGCTACAGGGTCCCCCTACGAGCAGTACTTC CASSHATGSPYEQYF
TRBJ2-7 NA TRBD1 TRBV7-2 TGTGCCAGCAGCTTAGCTCGACAGGGTCGCTCCTACGAGCAGTACTTC CASSLARQGRSYEQYF
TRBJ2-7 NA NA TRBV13 TGTGCCAGCAGCTCCTCCCCTCGAGGGGATTCCTACGAGCAGTACTTC CASSSSPRGDSYEQYF
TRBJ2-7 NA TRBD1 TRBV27 TGTGCCAGCAGCTACTGGGACAGGGTCCACGAGCAGTACTTC CASSYWDRVHEQYF
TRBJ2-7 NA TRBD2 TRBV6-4 TGTGCCAGCAAGCGGGAGGGCCGATTGCACGAGCAGTACTTC CASKREGRLHEQYF
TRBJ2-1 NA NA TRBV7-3 TGTGCCAGCGCCCTTTCCTACAATGAGCAGTTCTTC CASALSYNEQFF
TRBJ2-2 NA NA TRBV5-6 TGTGCCAGCAGCCCCGGGACGAACACCGGGGAGCTGTTTTTT CASSPGTNTGELFF
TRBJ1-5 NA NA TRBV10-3 TGTGCCATCAGTGAGTCGACTCAGGAAAATCAGCCCCAGCATTTT CAISESTQENQPQHF
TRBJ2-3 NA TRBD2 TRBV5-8 TGTGCCAGCAGGAGGGATTCGGGGGGCGGGAGGGCCGCAGATACGCAGTATTTT CASRRDSGGGRAADTQYF
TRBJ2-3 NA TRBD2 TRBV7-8 TGTGCCACCATAAGGTTAGCGGGAAACACAGATACGCAGTATTTT CATIRLAGNTDTQYF
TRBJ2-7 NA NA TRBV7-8 TGTGCCAGCAGCTTAGCTTTTTCGGGTGTTGAGCAGTACTTC CASSLAFSGVEQYF
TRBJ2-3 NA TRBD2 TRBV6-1 TGTGCCAGCAGTGACCCCGGGGGGGCCCCAATAGATACGCAGTATTTT CASSDPGGAPIDTQYF
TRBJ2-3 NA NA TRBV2 TGTGCCAGCAGAGTGGGGCGGGACACAGATACGCAGTATTTT CASRVGRDTDTQYF
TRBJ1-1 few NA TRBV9 TGTGCCAGCAGCACAGTGACAAACACTGAAGCTTTCTTT CASSTVTNTEAFF